Below are 7 T cell receptor beta chains sequenced from a single sample in a study of T cells in localized non-small cell lung cancer. Clones were sequenced by immunoSEQ multiplex PCR, and TCRdb holds only the in-frame ones, with some missing. Of 100,000 to 150,000 clones listed, 89% are singletons. The input for sequencing was peripheral blood, taken before any cancer treatment. The receptor source for this set is a female donor older than 55 with stage I lung adenocarcinoma.

The rearrangement joins TRBV28 to TRBJ2-2; D might be TRBD2 (5 bases). V was cut by 5 bases and J by 3 bases, with 13 bases left in between. The CDR3 has 15 amino acids. Germline CDR1 and CDR2: MDHEN and SYDVKM. The CDR3 loop is CASSPRTGYTGELFF. The CDR3 DNA sequence: TGTGCCAGCAGTCCCCGGACTGGGTACACCGGGGAGCTGTTTTTT. The whole variable domain, remainder taken from reference TRBV28 and TRBJ2-2, is DVKVTQSSRYLVKRTGEKVFLECVQDMDHENMFWYRQDPGLGLRLIYFSYDVKMKEKGDIPEGYSVSREKKERFSLILESASTNQTSMYLCASSPRTGYTGELFFGEGSRLTVL.

The rearrangement uses TRBV2 and TRBJ2-5; D is unresolved. The V and J ends lost 3 bases and 1 base respectively, with 9 bases between them. Germline CDR1 reads SNHLY; CDR2 reads FYNNEI. CDR3 length: 14 amino acids. As DNA, the CDR3 is TGTGCCAGCAGTGACGGTGTGGTCCAAGAGACCCAGTACTTC. It specifies CASSDGVVQETQYF.

The J gene is TRBJ2-2, the V gene TRBV28; D is uncertain. Trimming shortened V by 7 bases and J by 5 bases, and 14 bases separated the two germline ends. The CDR3 loop spans 14 amino acids. CDR1 and CDR2 (germline): MDHEN, SYDVKM. The CDR3 sequence is CASTPSRFTGELFF. As DNA, the CDR3 is TGTGCCAGCACCCCCTCTAGGTTTACCGGGGAGCTGTTTTTT.

This clone came up once. This chain uses TRBV15 with TRBJ1-2, with D possibly TRBD1 on 6 matching bases. The CDR3 consists of 15 residues. Germline V gives CDR1 LNHNV, CDR2 YYDKDF (reference sequence). Trimming shortened V by 2 bases and J by 1 base, and 11 bases separated the two germline ends. CDR3 sequence (DNA): TGTGCCACCAGCAGAAGACAGGTCCTTAACTATGGCTACACCTTC. Translating it yields CATSRRQVLNYGYTF.

The chain uses TRBV19 and TRBJ1-2; TRBD1 aligns across 7 bases. Germline CDR1 is LNHDA and CDR2 is SQIVND (reference sequence). V shed 5 bases, J shed 7 bases, and the junction held 13 bases outside the gene matches. This CDR3 has 15 amino acids. The CDR3 loop reads CASSALGTALFGYTF. Here the CDR3 DNA reads TGTGCCAGTAGTGCCTTAGGGACAGCCCTATTTGGCTACACCTTC.

The chain carries TRBV5-6 and TRBJ2-7; D not resolved. Germline values: CDR1 SGHDT, CDR2 YYEEEE. This CDR3 has 15 residues. The V gene lost 4 bases and the J gene lost 3 bases, with 17 bases spanning the gap. The CDR3 region is CASSPMGRRLYEQYF. The CDR3 nucleotides are TGTGCCAGCAGCCCCATGGGAAGAAGGCTCTACGAGCAGTACTTC. Full variable domain (remainder filled in from reference TRBV5-6 and TRBJ2-7): DAGVTQSPTHLIKTRGQQVTLRCSPKSGHDTVSWYQQALGQGPQFIFQYYEEEERQRGNFPDRFSGHQFPNYSSELNVNALLLGDSALYLCASSPMGRRLYEQYFGPGTRLTVT.

Concerning this clone: An end of the junction does not agree with germline; a read error may underlie this. The rearrangement uses TRBV2 and TRBJ2-7; no firm D call. The CDR3 is 13 residues long. Germline V lookup: CDR1 SNHLY, CDR2 FYNNEI. CDR3 region: CASSEGLETEQYF. DNA of the CDR3: TGTGCCAGCAGCGAAGGTTTAGAGACCGAGCAGTACTTC.